This TCR beta chain was retrieved from a study of long-term antiretroviral therapy in people with HIV. Assay version v3.0 of immunoSEQ was used, and it was run at survey level. The assay was immunoSEQ multiplex PCR, and TCRdb's table has in-frame clones only and misses some. Among fewer than 30,000 clones listed, around nine tenths were seen once. Per the germline V gene, CDR1 is SEHNR and CDR2 is FQNEAQ (reference sequence). The CDR3 covers 14 residues. Trimming cost V 1 base and J 6 bases, with 10 bases left between them. Sequencing used unsorted PBMCs, obtained more than 4.4 years after starting antiretroviral therapy. This TCR came from a man younger than 40 with HIV. This rearrangement joins TRBV7-9 to TRBJ1-5; D is unresolved. The CDR3 loop is CASSLEGGSQPQHF. CDR3 bases: TGTGCCAGCAGCTTAGAGGGAGGGTCTCAGCCCCAGCATTTT.